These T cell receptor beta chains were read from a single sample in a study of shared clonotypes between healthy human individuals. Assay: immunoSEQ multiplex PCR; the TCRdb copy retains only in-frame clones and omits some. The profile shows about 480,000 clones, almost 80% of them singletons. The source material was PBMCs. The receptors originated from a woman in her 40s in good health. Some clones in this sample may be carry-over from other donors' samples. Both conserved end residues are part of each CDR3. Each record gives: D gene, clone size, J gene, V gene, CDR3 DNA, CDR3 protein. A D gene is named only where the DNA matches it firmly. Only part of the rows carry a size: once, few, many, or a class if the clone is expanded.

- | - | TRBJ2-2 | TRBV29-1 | TGCAGCGTCGCAGACACCGGGGAGCTGTTTTTT | CSVADTGELFF
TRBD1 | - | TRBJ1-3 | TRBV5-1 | TGCGCCAGCAGCTTAACCGGACAGGGCTCTGGAAACACCATATATTTT | CASSLTGQGSGNTIYF
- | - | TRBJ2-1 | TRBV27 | TGTGCCAGCAGTCTAGTCCGGGAATACAATGAGCAGTTCTTC | CASSLVREYNEQFF
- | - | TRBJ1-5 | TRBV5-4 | TGTGCCAGCAGCTTGGGGCAGGGCTCTAATCAGCCCCAGCATTTT | CASSLGQGSNQPQHF
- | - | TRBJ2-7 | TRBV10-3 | TGTGCCATCAAACAGGAAGGGAACGAGCAGTACTTC | CAIKQEGNEQYF
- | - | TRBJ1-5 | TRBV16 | TGTGCCAGCAGCCGCGATAATCAGCCCCAGCATTTT | CASSRDNQPQHF
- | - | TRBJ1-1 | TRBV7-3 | TGTGCCAGCAGCTTAGGTTCCAGGGTTACTGAAGCTTTCTTT | CASSLGSRVTEAFF
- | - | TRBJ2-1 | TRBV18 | TGTGCCAGCTCCCTCCGCGGACAGTATAACTCCTACAATGAGCAGTTCTTC | CASSLRGQYNSYNEQFF
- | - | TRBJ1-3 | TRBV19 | TGTGCCAGTAGTACGGTCCCTGGAAACACCATATATTTT | CASSTVPGNTIYF
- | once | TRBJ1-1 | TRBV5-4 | TGTGCCAGTTTTAAACTAGGGTCGAAGGCTGAAGCTTTCTTT | CASFKLGSKAEAFF
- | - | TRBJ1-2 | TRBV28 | TGTGCCAGCAGTTTAACGTTCTTGTTGCAGGATGACTATGGCTACACCTTC | CASSLTFLLQDDYGYTF
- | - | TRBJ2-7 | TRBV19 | TGTGCCAGTAGTTTCTTCTCCGGGATCCACTACGAGCAGTACTTC | CASSFFSGIHYEQYF
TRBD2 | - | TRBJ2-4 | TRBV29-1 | TGCAGCGTTGAAGATCGGGGGGGCTCAGTTAAAAACATTCAGTACTTC | CSVEDRGGSVKNIQYF
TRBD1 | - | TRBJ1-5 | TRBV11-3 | TGTGCCAGCAGCTTAACCTCAGGGGGCCCTTTCCCTAGCAATAATCAGCCCCAGCATTTT | CASSLTSGGPFPSNNQPQHF
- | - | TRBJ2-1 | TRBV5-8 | TGTGCCAGCAGCTTAGCATACAATGAGCAGTTCTTC | CASSLAYNEQFF
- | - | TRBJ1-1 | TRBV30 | TGTGCCTGGAACGGTTACACTGAAGCTTTCTTT | CAWNGYTEAFF
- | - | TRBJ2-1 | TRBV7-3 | TGTGCCAGCAGCCCGGGACACCCGAGCTCCTACAATGAGCAGTTCTTC | CASSPGHPSSYNEQFF
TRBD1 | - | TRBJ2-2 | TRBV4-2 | TGTGCCAGCAGCCCAGGACAGGGGTTTAACACCGGGGAGCTGTTTTTT | CASSPGQGFNTGELFF
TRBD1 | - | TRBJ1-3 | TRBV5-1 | TGCGCCAGCAGCATCGGGACAGGGAAGTTGACTGGAAACACCATATATTTT | CASSIGTGKLTGNTIYF
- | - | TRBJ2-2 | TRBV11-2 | TGTGCCAGCAGCATAACCCGGGGGAACACCGGGGAGCTGTTTTTT | CASSITRGNTGELFF
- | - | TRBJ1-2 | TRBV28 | TGTGCCAGCAGTTTCCAGGGGATGGTATACACCTTC | CASSFQGMVYTF
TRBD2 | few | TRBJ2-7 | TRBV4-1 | TGCGCCAGCAGCCAAGAAGGTAGCGGGAGCTCCTACGAGCAGTACTTC | CASSQEGSGSSYEQYF
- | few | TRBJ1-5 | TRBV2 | TGTGCCAGCAGTTTACAGCGAAATCAGCCCCAGCATTTT | CASSLQRNQPQHF
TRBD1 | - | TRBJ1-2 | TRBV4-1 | TGCGCCAGCAGCCCGACAGGGGAATTAGGGTATGGCTACACCTTC | CASSPTGELGYGYTF
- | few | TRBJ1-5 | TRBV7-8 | TGTGCCAGCAGTTCACCCCCGAATCAGCCCCAGCATTTT | CASSSPPNQPQHF
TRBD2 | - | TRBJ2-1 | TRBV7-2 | TGTGCCAGCAGCTTCTACGGACTAGCGGGTTTCAATGAGCAGTTCTTC | CASSFYGLAGFNEQFF
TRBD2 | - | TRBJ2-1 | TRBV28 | TGTGCCAGCAGGGCCCCTAGCGGGGTTAATGAGCAGTTCTTC | CASRAPSGVNEQFF
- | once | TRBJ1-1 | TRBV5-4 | TGTGCCAGCAGGGAGGACGAGAACACTGAAGCTTTCTTT | CASREDENTEAFF
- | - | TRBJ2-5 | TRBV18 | TGTGCCAGCTCACCAAGTGAAACTGGGTGGGAGACCCAGTACTTC | CASSPSETGWETQYF
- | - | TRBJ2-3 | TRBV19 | TGTGCCAGTAGTATCGCAGGGTTTGGCACAGATACGCAGTATTTT | CASSIAGFGTDTQYF
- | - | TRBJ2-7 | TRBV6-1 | TGTGCCAGCAGTGGGGCGGGAAACGAGCAGTACTTC | CASSGAGNEQYF
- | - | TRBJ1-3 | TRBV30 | TGTGCCCGGTCAGACAGCTCTGGAAACACCATATATTTT | CARSDSSGNTIYF